The 14 T cell receptor beta chains in this list originate from one sample, sequenced in a study of T cell repertoires in cytomegalovirus infection. TCRdb ran MiXCR on the reads and lists one entry per CDR3 protein. The sample holds roughly 630,000 distinct CDR3 sequences, around 24% seen once. The sample comprised CD8+ T cells from PBMCs. The receptors come from a human donor in good health (CMV status not recorded). Some clones in this sample may be carry-over from other donors' samples.

This clonotype was seen more than once but under ten times. The genes are TRBV14 and TRBJ1-1, with D uncertain. Deletions cut 6 bases from V and 0 bases from J, with 8 bases between. The CDR3 has 13 amino acids. The germline V gene encodes CDR1 SGHDN and CDR2 FVKESK. CDR3 bases: TGTGCCAGCAGGCACGTCATGAACACTGAAGCTTTCTTT. Encoded protein: CASRHVMNTEAFF. Using reference TRBV14 and TRBJ1-1 for the parts outside the CDR3, the full variable domain is EAGVTQFPSHSVIEKGQTVTLRCDPISGHDNLYWYRRVMGKEIKFLLHFVKESKQDESGMPNNRFLAERTGGTYSTLKVQPAELEDSGVYFCASRHVMNTEAFFGQGTRLTVV.

Many counts were recorded for this clonotype. V is TRBV7-2 and J is TRBJ2-3; no definite D call. The CDR3 sequence is 14 residues long. Trimming cost V 8 bases and J 4 bases, with 16 bases left between them. The germline V gene encodes CDR1 SGHTA and CDR2 FQGNSA. The CDR3 DNA reads TGTGCCAGCTTTTCGGGCCCTATTCCAGATACGCAGTATTTT. This sequence encodes CASFSGPIPDTQYF.

CDR3 protein: CASSPKETSPDTQYF. The CDR3 nucleotides read TGTGCCAGCAGCCCGAAAGAGACTAGCCCAGATACGCAGTATTTT. The chain recombines TRBV3-1 with TRBJ2-3, with 7 bases matching TRBD2. This CDR3 contains 15 residues. CDR1 and CDR2 (germline): LGHDT, YNNKEL (reference sequence). Trimming at V came to 4 bases and at J to 4 bases, leaving 8 bases not matched to a gene.

The V and J genes are TRBV28 and TRBJ2-1; no clear D. The ends were cut back, 6 bases at V and 4 bases at J, with 13 bases in the middle. The germline CDR1 and CDR2 sequences are MDHEN and SYDVKM. The CDR3 sequence is 14 residues long. The CDR3 sequence is CASRPQSKYNEQFF. The CDR3 coding sequence is TGTGCCAGCAGGCCCCAGAGTAAATACAATGAGCAGTTCTTC.

This clonotype was observed a few times. V gene TRBV29-1 combines with J gene TRBJ2-7, with D possibly matching TRBD2 (5 bases). Between the trimmed V and J ends, which lost 3 bases and 0 bases, there was a span of 15 bases. The CDR3 is made up of 15 amino acids. Per germline, CDR1 SQVTM and CDR2 ANQGSEA. The CDR3 region has the DNA TGCAGCGTTGACATCCGGGATTCTCCCTCCTACGAGCAGTACTTC. It encodes CSVDIRDSPSYEQYF.

The V call is TRBV5-1, the J call TRBJ1-2, with 7 nucleotides matching TRBD1. V trimming: 4 bases; J trimming: 7 bases; junction bases outside the gene matches: 13. This CDR3 is 15 amino acids long. Per the germline V gene, CDR1 is SGHRS and CDR2 is YFSETQ. CDR3 residues: CASSLGEGAFRGYTF. The CDR3 DNA sequence: TGCGCCAGCAGCCTTGGAGAGGGGGCCTTCCGTGGCTACACCTTC.

This clonotype was counted a few times. This chain joins TRBV6-2 or TRBV6-3 and TRBJ2-7; D gene unclear. The CDR3 consists of 16 residues. V dropped 2 bases and J dropped 6 bases, with 20 bases sitting between them. Germline loops: CDR1 MNHEY, CDR2 SVGEGT. This CDR3 reads CASSYGSSRWASEQYF. DNA for the CDR3: TGTGCCAGCAGTTACGGATCCTCCAGATGGGCTAGCGAGCAGTACTTC.

Only a few counts were recorded for this clonotype. The V and J genes are TRBV9 and TRBJ2-5; maybe TRBD1 (6 bases). This CDR3 region has 14 residues. Trimming took 2 bases from V and 5 from J, leaving 13 bases between them. From germline, CDR1 is SGDLS and CDR2 YYNGEE. CDR3 sequence: CASSVQGNLETQYF. In DNA, the CDR3 is TGTGCCAGCAGCGTGCAGGGGAACCTGGAGACCCAGTACTTC.

This clonotype has only a few counts. CDR3 in DNA: TGTGCCAGCAGCGTAGGGGCTCTCGGGGGCTCCTACAATGAGCAGTTCTTC. It codes for CASSVGALGGSYNEQFF. The V call is TRBV9, the J call TRBJ2-1; D possibly corresponds to TRBD2 (6 bases). CDR1 is SGDLS and CDR2 is YYNGEE in the germline V gene. CDR3 length: 17 amino acids. Between the trimmed V and J ends, which lost 0 bases and 0 bases, there was a span of 13 bases.

In nucleotides, the CDR3 is TGTGCCAGCATTAGCGGGGGGGTTCAGTACTTC. It specifies CASISGGVQYF. The chain recombines TRBV2 with TRBJ2-4; 11 bases align to TRBD2. Trimming took 7 bases from V and 11 from J; bases not matched to a gene: 1. CDR1 and CDR2 (germline): SNHLY, FYNNEI. CDR3 length equals 11 residues. Supplemented by reference TRBV2 and TRBJ2-4, the full variable domain reads EPEVTQTPSHQVTQMGQEVILRCVPISNHLYFYWYRQILGQKVEFLVSFYNNEISEKSEIFDDQFSVERPDGSNFTLKIRSTKLEDSAMYFCASISGGVQYFGAGTRLSVL.

V and J are TRBV28 and TRBJ2-1; TRBD1 is a possible D gene (5 bases). The CDR3 consists of 14 residues. V shed 8 bases and J shed 4 bases, with 15 bases lying between them. Germline CDR1 MDHEN, CDR2 SYDVKM. The CDR3 sequence: CASHSWGLYNEQFF. CDR3 nucleotides: TGTGCCAGCCACAGTTGGGGCTTGTACAATGAGCAGTTCTTC.

This clonotype occurred many times. The chain links TRBV7-9 to TRBJ2-1; D gene ambiguous. This CDR3 is 11 amino acids long. Deletions cut 1 base from V and 5 bases from J, with 0 bases between. The V gene's germline CDR1 is SEHNR and CDR2 FQNEAQ (reference sequence). CDR3 in DNA: TGTGCCAGCAGCTTAGACAATGAGCAGTTCTTC. This codes for CASSLDNEQFF.

This clonotype was seen more than once but under ten times. The chain uses TRBV5-1 and TRBJ1-4, with 8 bases aligning to TRBD1. CDR3 length: 15 amino acids. V shed 4 bases and J 4 bases; nucleotides not matched to a gene: 6. CDR1 SGHRS and CDR2 YFSETQ come from the germline V gene. The CDR3 loop is CASSKKQGVNEKLFF. The CDR3 nucleotides read TGCGCCAGCAGCAAAAAACAGGGGGTTAATGAAAAACTGTTTTTT.

There are a few counts of this clonotype. The chain carries TRBV28 and TRBJ2-1; TRBD1 aligns across 10 bases. The CDR3 runs to 14 residues. Trimming took 10 bases from V and 7 from J; bases not matched to a gene: 10. Germline V lookup: CDR1 MDHEN, CDR2 SYDVKM. The CDR3 loop reads CATDRDRGWNEQFF. The CDR3 DNA reads as TGTGCCACCGACCGGGACAGGGGATGGAATGAGCAGTTCTTC.